This T cell receptor (beta chain) is drawn from a study of monozygotic twins with inflammatory bowel disease. General observations from the study: Discordant twins had repertoire similarity that did not differ from that of concordant twins, possibly from limited power. Since immunosuppressive treatments differed, patient repertoires may have gained added variability. Distinction of different T cell subtypes was not possible.

This CDR3 has 14 residues. CDR1 and CDR2 (germline): SQVTM, ANQGSEA. A word on this clonotype: Its antigen is unidentified.

TCRdb reprocessed the 5' RACE reads, with one entry per CDR3 protein and no DNA. The repertoire table contains about 210,000 distinct CDR3 sequences. The receptor was derived from a human donor with ulcerative colitis or Crohn's disease, or a healthy co-twin of an affected twin (not recorded which). The material sequenced was blood. V is TRBV29-1 and J is TRBJ2-2; there is no DNA to check the TCRdb D call of TRBD2. The CDR3 reads CSVPLAGDTGELFF.